This T cell receptor (beta chain) is drawn from a study of persistence of HIV-infected CD4 T cells. Study-wide background: A couple of participants gave one leukapheresis sample; others gave up to about 200 mL blood repeatedly.

The stimulus was an HIV-1 Gag 15-mer peptide pool, about 1.1 ug/peptide/mL. CD40L/CD69 double-negative CD45RO-high memory CD4+ T cells were collected. Study-level points and caveats: Degenerate expanded CDR3beta sequences were enriched among CMV- and Gag-responding cells.

This clone showed up just a few times. Antigen: not known. Trimming removed 6 bases from V and 1 base from J; junction bases left unmatched: 12. The CDR3 is 17 residues long. CDR1 and CDR2 (germline): KGHDR, SFDVKD. The immunoSEQ assay was version 4, run in survey mode. Sequencing was performed with immunoSEQ multiplex PCR; in TCRdb, only in-frame clones are kept and a portion is missing. The sample lists 64,000 or so clones; 65% to 75% were seen once. V usage is TRBV24-1 and J usage is TRBJ2-3, with 7 bases that match TRBD2. The material was CD4+ T cells sorted from PBMCs after roughly 17-hour stimulation, obtained from a patient who received antiretroviral therapy. This sequence originates from an adult man with HIV who was CMV-seropositive. The CDR3 region is CATSRWEGAGGTDTQYF. In DNA, the CDR3 is TGTGCCACCAGTCGGTGGGAGGGCGCCGGAGGCACAGATACGCAGTATTTT.